This T cell receptor (beta chain) comes out of a study of PD-1 blockade in classical Hodgkin lymphoma. Indicated time point: cycle 4 day 1 (C4D1), after around six weeks of nivolumab. Exposure to brentuximab vedotin varied, and each patient had relapsed following autologous stem cell transplantation. Clones were read by immunoSEQ multiplex PCR, and TCRdb kept only the in-frame ones, dropping some. This table holds tens of thousands of clones, about four fifths found once. The TCR was taken from a human donor with classical Hodgkin lymphoma. The sample in question was peripheral blood mononuclear cells (PBMCs), obtained before the fourth cycle of nivolumab.

The CDR3: CASSQGQGGYYEQYF. CDR3 sequence (DNA): TGTGCCAGTAGTCAAGGACAGGGCGGCTACTACGAGCAGTACTTC. This rearrangement joins TRBV19 to TRBJ2-7; 8 bases fit TRBD1. The CDR3 is 15 residues long. With 5 bases clipped from V and 3 bases from J, the junction kept 9 bases outside the gene matches. In germline, CDR1 is LNHDA, CDR2 SQIVND (reference sequence).